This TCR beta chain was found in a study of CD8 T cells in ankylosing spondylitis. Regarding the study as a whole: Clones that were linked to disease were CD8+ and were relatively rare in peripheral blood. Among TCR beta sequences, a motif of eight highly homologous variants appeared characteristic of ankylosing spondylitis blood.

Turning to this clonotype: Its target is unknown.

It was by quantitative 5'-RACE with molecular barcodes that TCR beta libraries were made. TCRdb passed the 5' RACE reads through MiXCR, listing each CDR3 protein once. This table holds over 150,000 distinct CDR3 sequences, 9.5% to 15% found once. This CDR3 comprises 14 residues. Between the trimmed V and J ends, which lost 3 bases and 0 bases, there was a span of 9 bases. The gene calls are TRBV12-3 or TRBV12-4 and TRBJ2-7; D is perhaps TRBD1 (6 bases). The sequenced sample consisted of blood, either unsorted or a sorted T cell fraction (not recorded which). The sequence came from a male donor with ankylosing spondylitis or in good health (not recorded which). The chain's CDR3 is CASSFTRGSYEQYF. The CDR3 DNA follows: TGTGCCAGCAGTTTTACCAGGGGCTCCTACGAGCAGTACTTC.